The 5 T cell receptor beta chains below were found in one sample sequenced in a study of control samples from healthy donors and cancer patients. Clones were sequenced by immunoSEQ multiplex PCR, and TCRdb holds only the in-frame ones, with some missing. The sample yields about 150,000 clones, around 94% seen once. Sequences were obtained from PBMCs. The receptors shown here come from a man in his 60s with colorectal cancer.

The chain recombines TRBV5-5 with TRBJ1-5; D not resolved. Trimming stripped 1 base from V and 7 bases from J, with 15 bases between. This CDR3 has 15 amino acids. Germline CDR1 SGHKS, CDR2 YYEKEE (reference sequence). The CDR3 is CASSLQATPQQPQHF. The CDR3 DNA follows: TGTGCCAGCAGCTTGCAGGCAACCCCACAACAGCCCCAGCATTTT.

The chain employs TRBV3-1 (or the pseudogene TRBV3-2) and TRBJ1-2; a weak D match, TRBD1 (5 bases). There are 13 residues in the CDR3. Trimming took off 6 bases at V and 9 bases at J, with 17 bases between the two ends. Germline V gene lookup returns CDR1 LGHDT and CDR2 YNNKEL (reference sequence). The DNA for the CDR3 is TGTGCCAGCAGTACTCCAGGGAATAGACGCTACACCTTC. Protein product: CASSTPGNRRYTF.

This clone appeared once. This chain uses TRBV18 with TRBJ1-6; 7 bases fit TRBD1. V was pared by 4 bases and J by 1 base, with 7 bases of the junction left unmatched. In germline, CDR1 is KGHSH, CDR2 LQKENI. CDR3 length: 17 residues. The CDR3 reads CASSLQEGQSYNSPLHF. CDR3 nucleotide sequence: TGTGCCAGCTCACTACAGGAGGGACAGTCCTATAATTCACCCCTCCACTTT.

This clone was picked up a small number of times. This rearrangement joins TRBV6-2 or TRBV6-3 to TRBJ2-1, with D tentatively TRBD2 (5 bases). Germline CDR1 and CDR2: MNHEY and SVGEGT. V shed 2 bases and J shed 6 bases, with 8 bases lying between them. The CDR3 spans 13 residues. CDR3 protein: CASSYEAGNEQFF. The DNA for the CDR3 is TGTGCCAGCAGTTACGAGGCGGGCAATGAGCAGTTCTTC.

The chain joins TRBV6-6 to TRBJ1-2; D uncertain. The germline V gene encodes CDR1 MNHNY and CDR2 SVGAGI (reference sequence). This CDR3 is built from 12 residues. Trimming removed 6 bases from V and 3 bases from J, with 8 bases in between. This CDR3 reads CASSSGDYGYTF. DNA for the CDR3: TGTGCCAGCAGCTCTGGTGACTATGGCTACACCTTC.